This T cell receptor beta chain was obtained from a study of T cell responses to AZD1222 COVID-19 vaccine. Study results and caveats: Unmutated variant regions reportedly attract nearly half of all spike-specific TCRs. The study identified only a handful of AZD1222 recipients as seropositive at baseline.

V lost 1 base, J lost 7 bases, and 11 bases lay in between. The CDR3 is 15 residues long. Looked up from germline, CDR1 is SGHTA and CDR2 is FQGNSA. Here immunoSEQ multiplex PCR was the method, and the copy in TCRdb shows in-frame clones only, minus some. This sample has 90,000 to 100,000 clones, with about 85% found just once. In the case of this clone: What it binds is unknown.

The TCR was taken from an adult in good health. The sequenced sample was peripheral blood, obtained on day 0 of AZD1222 vaccination. The chain recombines TRBV7-2 with TRBJ1-6; D is unresolved. The CDR3 protein is CASSLEVGDNSPLHF. CDR3 nucleotides: TGTGCCAGCAGCTTAGAAGTAGGAGACAATTCACCCCTCCACTTT.